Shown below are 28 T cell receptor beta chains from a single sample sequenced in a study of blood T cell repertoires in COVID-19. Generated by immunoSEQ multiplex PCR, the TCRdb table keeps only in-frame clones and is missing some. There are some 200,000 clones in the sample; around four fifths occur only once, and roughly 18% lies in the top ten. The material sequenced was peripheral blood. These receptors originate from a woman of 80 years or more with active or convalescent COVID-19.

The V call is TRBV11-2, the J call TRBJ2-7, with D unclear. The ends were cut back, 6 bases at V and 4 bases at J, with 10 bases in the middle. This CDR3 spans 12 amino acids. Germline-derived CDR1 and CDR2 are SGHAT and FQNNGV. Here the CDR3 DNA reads TGTGCCAGCAGTTCGACACCTTACGAGCAGTACTTC. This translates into CASSSTPYEQYF.

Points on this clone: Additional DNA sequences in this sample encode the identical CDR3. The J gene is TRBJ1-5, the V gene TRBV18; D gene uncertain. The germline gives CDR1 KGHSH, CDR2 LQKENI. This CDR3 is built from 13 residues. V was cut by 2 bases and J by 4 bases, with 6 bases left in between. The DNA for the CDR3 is TGTGCCAGCTCACCAGGAGTTAATCAGCCCCAGCATTTT. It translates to CASSPGVNQPQHF. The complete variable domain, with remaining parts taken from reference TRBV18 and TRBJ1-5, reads NAGVMQNPRHLVRRRGQEARLRCSPMKGHSHVYWYRQLPEEGLKFMVYLQKENIIDESGMPKERFSAEFPKEGPSILRIQQVVRGDSAAYFCASSPGVNQPQHFGDGTRLSIL.

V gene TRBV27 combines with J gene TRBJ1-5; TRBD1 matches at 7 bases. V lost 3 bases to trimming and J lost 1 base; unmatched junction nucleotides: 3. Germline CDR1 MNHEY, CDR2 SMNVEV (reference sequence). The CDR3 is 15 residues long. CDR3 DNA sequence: TGTGCCAGCAGTTTGGGGGACAGAAGCAATCAGCCCCAGCATTTT. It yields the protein CASSLGDRSNQPQHF.

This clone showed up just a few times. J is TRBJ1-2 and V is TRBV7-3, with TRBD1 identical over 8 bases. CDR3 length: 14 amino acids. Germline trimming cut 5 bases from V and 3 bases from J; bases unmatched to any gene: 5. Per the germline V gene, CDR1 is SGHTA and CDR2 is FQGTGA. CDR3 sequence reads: CASSTGQGDYGYTF. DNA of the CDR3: TGTGCCAGCAGCACAGGACAGGGCGACTATGGCTACACCTTC.

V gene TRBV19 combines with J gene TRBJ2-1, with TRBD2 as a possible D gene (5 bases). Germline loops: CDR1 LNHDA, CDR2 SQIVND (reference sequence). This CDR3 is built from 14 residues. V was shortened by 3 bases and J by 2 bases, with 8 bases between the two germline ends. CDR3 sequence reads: CASSIQRAYNEQFF. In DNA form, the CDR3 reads TGTGCCAGTAGTATCCAGAGGGCCTACAATGAGCAGTTCTTC. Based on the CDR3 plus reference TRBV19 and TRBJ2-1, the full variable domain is DGGITQSPKYLFRKEGQNVTLSCEQNLNHDAMYWYRQDPGQGLRLIYYSQIVNDFQKGDIAEGYSVSREKKESFPLTVTSAQKNPTAFYLCASSIQRAYNEQFFGPGTRLTVL.

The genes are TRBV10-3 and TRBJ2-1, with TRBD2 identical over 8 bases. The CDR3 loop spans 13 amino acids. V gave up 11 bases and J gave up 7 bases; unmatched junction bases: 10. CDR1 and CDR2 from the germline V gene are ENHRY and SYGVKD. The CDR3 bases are TGTGCCTTAAAAGCGGGAGCGGGGAATGAGCAGTTCTTC. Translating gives CALKAGAGNEQFF.

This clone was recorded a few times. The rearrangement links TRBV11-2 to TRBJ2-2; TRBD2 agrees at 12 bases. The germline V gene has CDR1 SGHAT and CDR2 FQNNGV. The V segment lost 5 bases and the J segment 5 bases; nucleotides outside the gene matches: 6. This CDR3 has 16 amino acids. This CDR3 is CASSATSGSLTGELFF. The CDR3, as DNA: TGTGCCAGCAGCGCGACTAGCGGGAGTCTAACCGGGGAGCTGTTTTTT. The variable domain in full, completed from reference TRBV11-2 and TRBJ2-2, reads EAGVAQSPRYKIIEKRQSVAFWCNPISGHATLYWYQQILGQGPKLLIQFQNNGVVDDSQLPKDRFSAERLKGVDSTLKIQPAKLEDSAVYLCASSATSGSLTGELFFGEGSRLTVL.

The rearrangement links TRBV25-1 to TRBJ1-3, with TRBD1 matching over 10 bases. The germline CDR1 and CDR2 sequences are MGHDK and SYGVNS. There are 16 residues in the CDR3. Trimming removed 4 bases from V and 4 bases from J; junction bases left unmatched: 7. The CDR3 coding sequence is TGTGCCAGCAGTGGCGGACAGGGGGTCGTCGGAAACACCATATATTTT. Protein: CASSGGQGVVGNTIYF.

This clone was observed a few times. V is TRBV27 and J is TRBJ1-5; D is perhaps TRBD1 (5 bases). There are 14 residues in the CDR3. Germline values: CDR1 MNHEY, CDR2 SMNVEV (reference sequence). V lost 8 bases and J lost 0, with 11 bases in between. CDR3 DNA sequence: TGTGCCAGCCACCGGACATATAGCAATCAGCCCCAGCATTTT. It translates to CASHRTYSNQPQHF.

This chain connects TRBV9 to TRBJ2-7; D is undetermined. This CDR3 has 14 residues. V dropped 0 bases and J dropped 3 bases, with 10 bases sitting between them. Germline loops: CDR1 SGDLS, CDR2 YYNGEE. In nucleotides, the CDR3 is TGTGCCAGCAGCGTAGGCAGTAGCAGCTACGAGCAGTACTTC. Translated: CASSVGSSSYEQYF.

The CDR3 spells CASSLQGDSYNEQFF. CDR3 nucleotide sequence: TGCGCCAGCAGCTTGCAGGGTGACTCCTACAATGAGCAGTTCTTC. The chain recombines TRBV5-1 with TRBJ2-1; D possibly corresponds to TRBD1 (5 bases). CDR3 length: 15 residues. The germline V gene encodes CDR1 SGHRS and CDR2 YFSETQ. The V end was cut by 1 base, the J end by 0 bases, with 8 bases between.

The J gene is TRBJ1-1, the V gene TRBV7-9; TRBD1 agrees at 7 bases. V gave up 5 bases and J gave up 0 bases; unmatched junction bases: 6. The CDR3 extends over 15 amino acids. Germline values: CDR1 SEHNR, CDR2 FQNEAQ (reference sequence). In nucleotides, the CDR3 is TGTGCCAGCAGCCAACAAGGGACAGTGAACACTGAAGCTTTCTTT. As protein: CASSQQGTVNTEAFF.

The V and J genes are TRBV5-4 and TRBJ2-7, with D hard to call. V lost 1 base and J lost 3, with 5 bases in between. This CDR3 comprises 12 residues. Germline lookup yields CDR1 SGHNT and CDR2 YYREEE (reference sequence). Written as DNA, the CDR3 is TGTGCCAGCAGCTTGTCCAGCTACGAGCAGTACTTC. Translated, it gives CASSLSSYEQYF. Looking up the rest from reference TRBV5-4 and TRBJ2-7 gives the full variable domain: ETGVTQSPTHLIKTRGQQVTLRCSSQSGHNTVSWYQQALGQGPQFIFQYYREEENGRGNFPPRFSGLQFPNYSSELNVNALELDDSALYLCASSLSSYEQYFGPGTRLTVT.

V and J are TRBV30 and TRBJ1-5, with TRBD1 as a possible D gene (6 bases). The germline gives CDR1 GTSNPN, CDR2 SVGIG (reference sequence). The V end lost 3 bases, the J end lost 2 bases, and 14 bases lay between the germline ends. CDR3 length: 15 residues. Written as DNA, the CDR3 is TGTGCCTGGAGCACCAGGGGTGACGGCAATCAGCCCCAGCATTTT. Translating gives CAWSTRGDGNQPQHF. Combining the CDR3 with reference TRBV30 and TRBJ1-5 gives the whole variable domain SQTIHQWPATLVQPVGSPLSLECTVEGTSNPNLYWYRQAAGRGLQLLFYSVGIGQISSEVPQNLSASRPQDRQFILSSKKLLLSDSGFYLCAWSTRGDGNQPQHFGDGTRLSIL.

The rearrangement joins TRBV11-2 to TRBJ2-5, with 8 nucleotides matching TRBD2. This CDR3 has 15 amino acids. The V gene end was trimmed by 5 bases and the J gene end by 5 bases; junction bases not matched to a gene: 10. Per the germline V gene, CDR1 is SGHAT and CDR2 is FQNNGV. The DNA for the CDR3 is TGTGCCAGCAGCACCCAGCACGGGAGGGGTGAGACCCAGTACTTC. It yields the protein CASSTQHGRGETQYF.

The DNA for the CDR3 is TGTGCCATCAGTGTTGCTAGCGGGAGGGGCTCACAAGATACGCAGTATTTT. This translates into CAISVASGRGSQDTQYF. V is TRBV10-3 and J is TRBJ2-3; 12 bases match TRBD2. The CDR3 loop spans 17 amino acids. Germline values: CDR1 ENHRY, CDR2 SYGVKD. J lost 5 bases, V lost 4 bases, and 10 bases had no gene match.

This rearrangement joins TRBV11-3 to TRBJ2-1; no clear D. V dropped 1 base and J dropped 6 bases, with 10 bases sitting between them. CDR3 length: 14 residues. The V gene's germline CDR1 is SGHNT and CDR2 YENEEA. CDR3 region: CASSLVHPFNEQFF. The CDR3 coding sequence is TGTGCCAGCAGCTTAGTACACCCTTTCAATGAGCAGTTCTTC.

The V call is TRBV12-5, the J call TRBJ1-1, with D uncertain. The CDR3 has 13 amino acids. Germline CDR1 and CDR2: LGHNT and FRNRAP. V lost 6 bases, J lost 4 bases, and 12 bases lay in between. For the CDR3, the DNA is TGTGCTAGTGGCCTGTCGTCGGGCACTGAAGCTTTCTTT. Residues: CASGLSSGTEAFF. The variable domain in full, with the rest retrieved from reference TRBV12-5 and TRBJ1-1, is DARVTQTPRHKVTEMGQEVTMRCQPILGHNTVFWYRQTMMQGLELLAYFRNRAPLDDSGMPKDRFSAEMPDATLATLKIQPSEPRDSAVYFCASGLSSGTEAFFGQGTRLTVV.

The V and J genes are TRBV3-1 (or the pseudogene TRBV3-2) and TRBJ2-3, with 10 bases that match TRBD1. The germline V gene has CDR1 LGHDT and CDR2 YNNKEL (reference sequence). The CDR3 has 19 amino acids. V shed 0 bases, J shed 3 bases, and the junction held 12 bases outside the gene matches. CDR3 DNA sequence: TGTGCCAGCAGCCAAGATTTAGACAGGGGGCAATATAAAACAGATACGCAGTATTTT. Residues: CASSQDLDRGQYKTDTQYF.

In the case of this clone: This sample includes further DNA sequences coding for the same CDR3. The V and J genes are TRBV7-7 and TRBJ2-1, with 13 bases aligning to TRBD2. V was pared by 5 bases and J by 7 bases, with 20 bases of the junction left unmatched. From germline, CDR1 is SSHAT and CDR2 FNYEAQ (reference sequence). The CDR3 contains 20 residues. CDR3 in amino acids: CASSPTRLAGGPTGRNEQFF. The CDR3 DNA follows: TGTGCCAGCAGCCCAACACGACTAGCGGGAGGTCCAACGGGTAGAAATGAGCAGTTCTTC.

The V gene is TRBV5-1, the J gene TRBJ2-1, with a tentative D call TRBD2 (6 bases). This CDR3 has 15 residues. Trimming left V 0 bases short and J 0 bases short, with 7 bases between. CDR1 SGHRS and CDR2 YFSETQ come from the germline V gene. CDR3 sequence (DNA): TGCGCCAGCAGCTTGGGCGGGAACTCCTACAATGAGCAGTTCTTC. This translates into CASSLGGNSYNEQFF.

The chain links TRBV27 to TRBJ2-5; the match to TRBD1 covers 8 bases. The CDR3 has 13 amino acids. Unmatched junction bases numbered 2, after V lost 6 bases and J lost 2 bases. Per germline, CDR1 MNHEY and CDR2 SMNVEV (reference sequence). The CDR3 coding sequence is TGTGCCAGCAGCCGGGACAGGCAAGAGACCCAGTACTTC. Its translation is CASSRDRQETQYF.

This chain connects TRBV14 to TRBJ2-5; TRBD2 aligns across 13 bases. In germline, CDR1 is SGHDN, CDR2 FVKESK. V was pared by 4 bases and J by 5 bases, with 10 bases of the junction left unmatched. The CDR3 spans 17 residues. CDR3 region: CASSPVPGLAGWETQYF. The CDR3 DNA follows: TGTGCCAGCAGCCCAGTCCCGGGACTAGCGGGGTGGGAGACCCAGTACTTC.

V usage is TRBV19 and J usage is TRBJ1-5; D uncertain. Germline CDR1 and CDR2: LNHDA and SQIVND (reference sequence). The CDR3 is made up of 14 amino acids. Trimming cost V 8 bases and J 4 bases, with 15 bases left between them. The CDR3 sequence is CASSIRGGNQPQHF. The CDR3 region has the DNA TGTGCCAGTTCGATCCGGGGTGGGAATCAGCCCCAGCATTTT.

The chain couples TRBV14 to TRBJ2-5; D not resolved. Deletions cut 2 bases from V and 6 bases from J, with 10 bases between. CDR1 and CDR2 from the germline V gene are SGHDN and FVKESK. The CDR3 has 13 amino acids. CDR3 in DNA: TGTGCCAGCAGCCAAAATCCGGGTCAGACCCAGTACTTC. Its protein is CASSQNPGQTQYF.

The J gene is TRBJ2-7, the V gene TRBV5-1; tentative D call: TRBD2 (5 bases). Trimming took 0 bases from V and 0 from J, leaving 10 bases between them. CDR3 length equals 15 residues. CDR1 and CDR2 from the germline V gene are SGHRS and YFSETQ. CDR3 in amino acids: CASSLAVGVSYEQYF. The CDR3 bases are TGCGCCAGCAGCTTGGCCGTCGGGGTCTCCTACGAGCAGTACTTC.

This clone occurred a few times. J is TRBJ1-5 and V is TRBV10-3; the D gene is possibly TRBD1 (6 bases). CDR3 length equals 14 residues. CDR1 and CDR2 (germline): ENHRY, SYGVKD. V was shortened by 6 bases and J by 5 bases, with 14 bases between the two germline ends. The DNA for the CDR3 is TGTGCCATCAGCGATACAGGGTCGGATCAGCCCCAGCATTTT. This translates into CAISDTGSDQPQHF.

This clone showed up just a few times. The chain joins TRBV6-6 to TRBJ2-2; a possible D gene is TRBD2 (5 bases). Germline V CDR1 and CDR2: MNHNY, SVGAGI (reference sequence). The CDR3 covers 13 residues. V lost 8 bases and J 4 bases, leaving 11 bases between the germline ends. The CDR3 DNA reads TGTGCCAGCGGCCCGGGAATCACCGGGGAGCTGTTTTTT. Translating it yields CASGPGITGELFF.